The TCR beta chain described here comes from a study of molecular identifiers for immune sequencing clone quantification. General study findings and limits: Over 97% of effector molecules, yet under 1% of naive-cell molecules, were held by clones above 20 RNA copies.

This clonotype occurred a few times. No antigen is known for it. Sorting captured naive CD8 T cells as CD8+CD4-CCR7+CD45RA+. The CDR3 has 13 amino acids. Trimming left V 10 bases short and J 7 bases short, with 17 bases between. CDR1 and CDR2 (germline): LNHDA, SQIVND (reference sequence). With listed TCR primers and previously described methods, bulk TCR libraries were prepared. TCRdb fed the PCR reads into MiXCR, producing one record per CDR3 protein. Seen here are over 550,000 distinct CDR3 sequences, approximately 24% observed once, and the top ten hold roughly 0.83%. The chain has TRBV19 and TRBJ1-5, with D unclear. The sequencing input was naive CD8+ T cells from blood, with Jurkat cell RNA spiked in. Subset meaning: FACS-sorted CD8+CD4-CCR7+CD45RA+ naive T cells. The TCR was taken from a human donor in good health. Some libraries in this study had Jurkat cell RNA spiked in. CDR3 protein: CATKGLGGQPQHF. The DNA of the CDR3 is TGTGCCACCAAGGGCCTGGGCGGCCAGCCCCAGCATTTT. The full variable domain, rest sourced from reference TRBV19 and TRBJ1-5, is DGGITQSPKYLFRKEGQNVTLSCEQNLNHDAMYWYRQDPGQGLRLIYYSQIVNDFQKGDIAEGYSVSREKKESFPLTVTSAQKNPTAFYLCATKGLGGQPQHFGDGTRLSIL.